The clone carrying this T cell receptor beta chain was picked up many times. The CDR3 sequence is 13 residues long. The V gene lost 6 bases and the J gene lost 4 bases, with 13 bases spanning the gap. The source of the sample is a study of tumor and adjacent non-tumor tissue in lung cancer. A modified ARM-PCR protocol with three rounds of nested PCR amplified TCRbeta. TCRdb re-called the multiplex PCR reads through MiXCR, storing one row per CDR3 protein. Seen here are some 71,000 distinct CDR3 sequences, roughly two thirds observed once, and the top ten hold approximately 9.5%. No cell sorting was done before RNA was extracted from the tissue.

The material sequenced was lung tumor tissue. The clonotype originates from a woman in her thirties or forties with non-small cell lung cancer. V is TRBV12-3 or TRBV12-4 and J is TRBJ2-7; D uncertain. The CDR3 sequence: CASRAGQGYEQYF. As DNA, the CDR3 is TGTGCCAGCAGAGCCGGGCAAGGGTACGAGCAGTACTTC.